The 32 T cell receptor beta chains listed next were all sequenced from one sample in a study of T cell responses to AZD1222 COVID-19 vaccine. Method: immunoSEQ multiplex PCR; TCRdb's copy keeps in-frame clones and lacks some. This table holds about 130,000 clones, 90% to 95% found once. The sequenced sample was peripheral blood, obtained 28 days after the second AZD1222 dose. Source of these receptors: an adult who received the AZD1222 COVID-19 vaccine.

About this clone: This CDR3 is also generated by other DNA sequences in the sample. The CDR3 protein is CASSQQGAGELFF. As DNA, the CDR3 is TGTGCCAGCAGTCAACAGGGGGCCGGGGAGCTGTTTTTT. The genes are TRBV6-5 and TRBJ2-2, with 8 bases lining up with TRBD1. The V gene's germline CDR1 is MNHEY and CDR2 SVGAGI. The CDR3 length is 13 residues. With V trimmed by 5 bases and J by 6 bases, 2 bases remained unmatched.

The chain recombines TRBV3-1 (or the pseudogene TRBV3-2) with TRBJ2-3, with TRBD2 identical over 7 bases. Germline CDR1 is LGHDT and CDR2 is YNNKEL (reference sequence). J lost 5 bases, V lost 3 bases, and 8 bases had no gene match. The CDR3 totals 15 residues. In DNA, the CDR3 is TGTGCCAGCAGCCAGGTGGCGGGGGAAGGAGATACGCAGTATTTT. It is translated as CASSQVAGEGDTQYF.

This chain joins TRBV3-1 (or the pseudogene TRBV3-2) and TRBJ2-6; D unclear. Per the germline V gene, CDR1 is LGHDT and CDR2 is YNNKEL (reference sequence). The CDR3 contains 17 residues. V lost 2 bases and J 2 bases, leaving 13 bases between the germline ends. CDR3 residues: CASSQQPSGAGANVLTF. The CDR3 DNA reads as TGTGCCAGCAGCCAACAGCCCTCGGGTGCTGGGGCCAACGTCCTGACTTTC.

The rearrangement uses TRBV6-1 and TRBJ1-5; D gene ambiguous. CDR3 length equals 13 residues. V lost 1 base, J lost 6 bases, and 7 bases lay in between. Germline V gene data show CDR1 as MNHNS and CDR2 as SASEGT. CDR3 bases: TGTGCCAGCAGTGAAGTTCCGGGTCAGCCCCAGCATTTT. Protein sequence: CASSEVPGQPQHF.

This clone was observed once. In nucleotides, the CDR3 is TGTGCTAGTGGTTTGGCACCAGTAGGGGGGAACACTGAAGCTTTCTTT. The encoded protein is CASGLAPVGGNTEAFF. V and J are TRBV12-5 and TRBJ1-1; possible D gene TRBD1, 6 bases. V was cut by 1 base and J by 1 base, with 13 bases left in between. Germline CDR1 LGHNT, CDR2 FRNRAP. The CDR3 runs 16 residues.

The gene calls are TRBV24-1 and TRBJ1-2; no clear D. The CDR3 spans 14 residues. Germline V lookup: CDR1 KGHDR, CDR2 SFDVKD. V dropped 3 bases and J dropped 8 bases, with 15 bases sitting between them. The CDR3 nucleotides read TGTGCCACCAGTGATACATCGCGGCCTGAGGGCTACACCTTC. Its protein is CATSDTSRPEGYTF.

CDR3 in amino acids: CASSIGTGGQSPLHF. CDR3 DNA sequence: TGCGCCAGCAGCATCGGGACAGGGGGCCAATCACCCCTCCACTTT. The rearrangement joins TRBV5-1 to TRBJ1-6; 12 bases align to TRBD1. CDR3 length equals 15 residues. The J segment lost 10 bases and the V segment lost 4 bases, leaving 6 bases of the junction unmatched. Germline lookup yields CDR1 SGHRS and CDR2 YFSETQ.

CDR3 bases: TGTGCCAGCTCACCCACACAGGGTTCCACTGAAGCTTTCTTT. Protein product: CASSPTQGSTEAFF. This chain links TRBV18 with TRBJ1-1; TRBD1 is a possible D gene (6 bases). Per germline, CDR1 KGHSH and CDR2 LQKENI. This CDR3 has 14 residues. The V end lost 3 bases, the J end lost 4 bases, and 12 bases lay between the germline ends.

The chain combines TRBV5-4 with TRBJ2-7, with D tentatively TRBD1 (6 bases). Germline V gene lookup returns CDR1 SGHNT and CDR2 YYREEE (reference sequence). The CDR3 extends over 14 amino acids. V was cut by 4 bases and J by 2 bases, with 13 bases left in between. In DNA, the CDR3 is TGTGCCAGCAGCAGATTCGGGGACACCTACGAGCAGTACTTC. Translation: CASSRFGDTYEQYF.

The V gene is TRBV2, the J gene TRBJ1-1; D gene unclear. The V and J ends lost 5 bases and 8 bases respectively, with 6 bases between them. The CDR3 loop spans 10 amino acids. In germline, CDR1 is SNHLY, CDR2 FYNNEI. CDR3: CASSMTEAFF. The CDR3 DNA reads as TGTGCCAGCAGTATGACGGAAGCTTTCTTT.

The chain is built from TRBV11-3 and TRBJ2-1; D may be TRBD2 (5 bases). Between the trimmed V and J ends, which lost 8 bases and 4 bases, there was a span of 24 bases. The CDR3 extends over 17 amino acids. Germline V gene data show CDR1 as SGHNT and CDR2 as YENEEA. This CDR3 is CASGASGPARFYNEQFF. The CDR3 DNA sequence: TGTGCCAGCGGAGCGAGCGGACCCGCCCGGTTTTACAATGAGCAGTTCTTC.

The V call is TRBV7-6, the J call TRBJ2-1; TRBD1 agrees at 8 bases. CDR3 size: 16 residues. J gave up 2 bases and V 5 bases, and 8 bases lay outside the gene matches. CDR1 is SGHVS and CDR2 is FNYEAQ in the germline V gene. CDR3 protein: CASSPIPGQAYNEQFF. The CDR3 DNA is TGTGCCAGCAGCCCAATTCCGGGACAGGCCTACAATGAGCAGTTCTTC. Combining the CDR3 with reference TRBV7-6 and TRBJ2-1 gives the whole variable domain GAGVSQSPRYKVTKRGQDVALRCDPISGHVSLYWYRQALGQGPEFLTYFNYEAQQDKSGLPNDRFSAERPEGSISTLTIQRTEQRDSAMYRCASSPIPGQAYNEQFFGPGTRLTVL.

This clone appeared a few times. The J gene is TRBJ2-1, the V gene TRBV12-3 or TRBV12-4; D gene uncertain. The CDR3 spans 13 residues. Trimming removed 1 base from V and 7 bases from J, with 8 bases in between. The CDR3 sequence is CASSLGASNEQFF. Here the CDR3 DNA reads TGTGCCAGCAGTTTAGGGGCCAGTAATGAGCAGTTCTTC.

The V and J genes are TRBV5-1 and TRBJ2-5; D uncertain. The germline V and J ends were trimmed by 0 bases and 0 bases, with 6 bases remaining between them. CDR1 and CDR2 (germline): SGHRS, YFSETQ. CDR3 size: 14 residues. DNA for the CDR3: TGCGCCAGCAGCTTGGCCAAGGACCAAGAGACCCAGTACTTC. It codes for CASSLAKDQETQYF.

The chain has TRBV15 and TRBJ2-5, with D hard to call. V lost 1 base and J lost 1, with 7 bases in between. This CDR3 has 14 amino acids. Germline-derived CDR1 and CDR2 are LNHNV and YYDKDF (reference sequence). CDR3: CATSRVRSQETQYF. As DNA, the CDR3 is TGTGCCACCAGCAGAGTGCGCAGCCAAGAGACCCAGTACTTC.

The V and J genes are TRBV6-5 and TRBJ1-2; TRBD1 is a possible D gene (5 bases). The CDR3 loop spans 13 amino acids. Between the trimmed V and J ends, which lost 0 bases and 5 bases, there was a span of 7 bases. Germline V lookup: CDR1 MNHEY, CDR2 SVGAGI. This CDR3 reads CASSYSGAYGYTF. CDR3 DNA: TGTGCCAGCAGTTACTCTGGGGCATATGGCTACACCTTC.

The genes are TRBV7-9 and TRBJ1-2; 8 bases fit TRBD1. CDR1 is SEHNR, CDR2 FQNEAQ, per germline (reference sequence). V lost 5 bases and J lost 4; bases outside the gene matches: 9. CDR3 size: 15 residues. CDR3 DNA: TGTGCCAGCAGCCCCTCGACAGGGGAGAGCTATGGCTACACCTTC. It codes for CASSPSTGESYGYTF.

Here the CDR3 reads CAISEWGGNQPQHF. In nucleotides, the CDR3 is TGTGCCATCAGTGAATGGGGGGGCAATCAGCCCCAGCATTTT. This chain joins TRBV10-3 and TRBJ1-5; perhaps TRBD1 as D (5 bases). Deletions cut 3 bases from V and 2 bases from J, with 8 bases between. Looked up from germline, CDR1 is ENHRY and CDR2 is SYGVKD. CDR3 length: 14 residues.

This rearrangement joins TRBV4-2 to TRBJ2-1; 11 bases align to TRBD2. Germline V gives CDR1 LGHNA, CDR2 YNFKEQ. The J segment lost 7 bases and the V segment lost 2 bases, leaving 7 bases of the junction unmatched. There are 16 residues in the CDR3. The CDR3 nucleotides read TGTGCCAGCAGCCAAACCAATAGCGGGGGGGCTAATGAGCAGTTCTTC. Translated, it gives CASSQTNSGGANEQFF.

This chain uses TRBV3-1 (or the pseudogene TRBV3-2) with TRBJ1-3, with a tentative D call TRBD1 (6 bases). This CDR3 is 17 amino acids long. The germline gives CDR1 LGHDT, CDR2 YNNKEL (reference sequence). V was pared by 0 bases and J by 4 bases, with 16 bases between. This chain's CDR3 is CASSQDLGTWAGNTIYF. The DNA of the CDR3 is TGTGCCAGCAGCCAAGATCTCGGGACATGGGCCGGAAACACCATATATTTT.

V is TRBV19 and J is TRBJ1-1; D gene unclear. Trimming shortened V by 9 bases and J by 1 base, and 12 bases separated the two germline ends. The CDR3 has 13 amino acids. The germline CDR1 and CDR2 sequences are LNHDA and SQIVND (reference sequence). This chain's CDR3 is CASNMASNTEAFF. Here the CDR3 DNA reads TGTGCCAGCAATATGGCTTCGAACACTGAAGCTTTCTTT.

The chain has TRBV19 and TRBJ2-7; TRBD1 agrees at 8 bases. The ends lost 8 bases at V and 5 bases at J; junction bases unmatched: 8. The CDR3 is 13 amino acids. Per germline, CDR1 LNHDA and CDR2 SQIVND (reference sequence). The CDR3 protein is CASSGGAVNEQYF. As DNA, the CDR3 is TGTGCCAGTTCAGGGGGCGCGGTCAACGAGCAGTACTTC.

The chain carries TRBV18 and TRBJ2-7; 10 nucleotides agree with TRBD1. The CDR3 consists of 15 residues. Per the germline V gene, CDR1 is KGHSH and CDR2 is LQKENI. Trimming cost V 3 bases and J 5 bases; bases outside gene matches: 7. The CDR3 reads CASSPPGTGVHEQYF. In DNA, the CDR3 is TGTGCCAGCTCACCCCCGGGGACAGGGGTCCACGAGCAGTACTTC.

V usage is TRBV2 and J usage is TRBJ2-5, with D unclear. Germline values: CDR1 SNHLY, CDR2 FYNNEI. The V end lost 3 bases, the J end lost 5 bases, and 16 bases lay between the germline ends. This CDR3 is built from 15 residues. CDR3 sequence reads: CASSEGGLSGETQYF. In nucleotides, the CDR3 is TGTGCCAGCAGTGAGGGTGGGCTTTCCGGGGAGACCCAGTACTTC.

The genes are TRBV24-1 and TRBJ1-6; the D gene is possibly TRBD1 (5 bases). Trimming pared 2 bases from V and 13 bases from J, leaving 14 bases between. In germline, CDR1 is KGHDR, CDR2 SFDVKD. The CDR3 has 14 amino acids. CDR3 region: CATSDSGPLSPLHF. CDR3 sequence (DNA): TGTGCCACCAGTGATTCGGGACCTCTCTCCCCCCTCCACTTT.

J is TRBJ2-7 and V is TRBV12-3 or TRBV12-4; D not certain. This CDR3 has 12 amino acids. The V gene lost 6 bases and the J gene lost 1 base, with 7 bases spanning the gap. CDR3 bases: TGTGCCAGCAGGAAGAGTTCCTACGAGCAGTACTTC. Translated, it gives CASRKSSYEQYF.

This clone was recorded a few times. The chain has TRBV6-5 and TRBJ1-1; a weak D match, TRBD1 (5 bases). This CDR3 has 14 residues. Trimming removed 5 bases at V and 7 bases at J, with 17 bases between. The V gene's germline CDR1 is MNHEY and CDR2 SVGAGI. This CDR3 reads CASSLGMGRIEAFF. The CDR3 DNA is TGTGCCAGCAGTCTCGGGATGGGGCGTATTGAAGCTTTCTTT.

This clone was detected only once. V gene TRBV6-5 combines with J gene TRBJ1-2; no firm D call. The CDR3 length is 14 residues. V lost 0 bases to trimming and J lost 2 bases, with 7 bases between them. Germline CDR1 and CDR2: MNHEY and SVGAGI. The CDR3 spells CASSYSRPNYGYTF. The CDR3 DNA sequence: TGTGCCAGCAGTTACTCCCGCCCAAACTATGGCTACACCTTC.

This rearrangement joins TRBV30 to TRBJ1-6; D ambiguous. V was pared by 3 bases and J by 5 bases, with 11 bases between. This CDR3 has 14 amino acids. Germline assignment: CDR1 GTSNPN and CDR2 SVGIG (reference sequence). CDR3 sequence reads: CAWSGRRNNSPLHF. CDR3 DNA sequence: TGTGCCTGGAGCGGCAGACGGAATAATTCACCCCTCCACTTT. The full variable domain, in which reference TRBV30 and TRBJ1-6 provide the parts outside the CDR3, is SQTIHQWPATLVQPVGSPLSLECTVEGTSNPNLYWYRQAAGRGLQLLFYSVGIGQISSEVPQNLSASRPQDRQFILSSKKLLLSDSGFYLCAWSGRRNNSPLHFGNGTRLTVT.

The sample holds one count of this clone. CDR3 residues: CASSPGEASPDTQYF. The CDR3 coding sequence is TGCGCCAGCAGCCCTGGGGAGGCCTCCCCAGATACGCAGTATTTT. The V call is TRBV5-1, the J call TRBJ2-3; D perhaps matches TRBD2 (6 bases). The CDR3 runs 15 residues. Trimming shortened V by 4 bases and J by 4 bases, and 16 bases separated the two germline ends. CDR1 is SGHRS and CDR2 is YFSETQ in the germline V gene.

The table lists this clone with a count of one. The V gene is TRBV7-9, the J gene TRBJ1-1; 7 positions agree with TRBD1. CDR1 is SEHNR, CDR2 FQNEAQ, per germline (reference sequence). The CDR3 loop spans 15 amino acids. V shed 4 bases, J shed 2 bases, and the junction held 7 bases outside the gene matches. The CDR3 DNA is TGTGCCAGCAGCTGGATACAGGGGACCAACACTGAAGCTTTCTTT. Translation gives CASSWIQGTNTEAFF.

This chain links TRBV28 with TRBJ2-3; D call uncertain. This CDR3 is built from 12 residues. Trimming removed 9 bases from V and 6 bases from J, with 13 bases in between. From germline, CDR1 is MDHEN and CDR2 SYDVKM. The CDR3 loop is CASDRVGDTQYF. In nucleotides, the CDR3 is TGTGCCAGTGATAGAGTGGGGGATACGCAGTATTTT.